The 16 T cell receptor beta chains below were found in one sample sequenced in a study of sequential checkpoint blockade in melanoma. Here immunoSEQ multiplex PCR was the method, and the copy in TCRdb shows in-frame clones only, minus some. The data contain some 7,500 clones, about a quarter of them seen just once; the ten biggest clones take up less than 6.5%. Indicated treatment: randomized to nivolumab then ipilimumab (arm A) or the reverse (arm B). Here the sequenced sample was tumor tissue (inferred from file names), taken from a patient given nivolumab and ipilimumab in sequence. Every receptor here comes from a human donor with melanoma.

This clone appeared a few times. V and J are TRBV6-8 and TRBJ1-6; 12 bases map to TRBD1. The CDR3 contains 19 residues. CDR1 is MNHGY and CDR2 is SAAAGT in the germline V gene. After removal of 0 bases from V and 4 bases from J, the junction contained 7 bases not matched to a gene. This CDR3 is CASSYSLGQGARYNSPLHF. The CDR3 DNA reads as TGTGCCAGCAGTTACTCTCTGGGACAGGGGGCGCGTTATAATTCACCCCTCCACTTT.

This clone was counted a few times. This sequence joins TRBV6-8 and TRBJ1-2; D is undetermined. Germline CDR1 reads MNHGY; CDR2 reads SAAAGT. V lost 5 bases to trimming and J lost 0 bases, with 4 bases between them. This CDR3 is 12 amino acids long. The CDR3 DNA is TGTGCCAGCAGTGACACTAACTATGGCTACACCTTC. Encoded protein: CASSDTNYGYTF.

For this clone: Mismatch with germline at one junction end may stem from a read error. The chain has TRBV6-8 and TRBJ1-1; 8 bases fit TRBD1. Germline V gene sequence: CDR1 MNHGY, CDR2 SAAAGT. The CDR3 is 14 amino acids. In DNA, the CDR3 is TGTGCCATCAGTGGCGGGACAGGCCCTGGGGAAGCTTTCTTT. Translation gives CAISGGTGPGEAFF.

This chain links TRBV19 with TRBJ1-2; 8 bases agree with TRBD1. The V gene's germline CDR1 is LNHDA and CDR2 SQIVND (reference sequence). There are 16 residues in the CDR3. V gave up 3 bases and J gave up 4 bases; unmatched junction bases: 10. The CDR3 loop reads CASSIDLATGVYGYTF. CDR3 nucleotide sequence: TGTGCCAGTAGTATTGATTTGGCGACAGGGGTCTATGGCTACACCTTC.

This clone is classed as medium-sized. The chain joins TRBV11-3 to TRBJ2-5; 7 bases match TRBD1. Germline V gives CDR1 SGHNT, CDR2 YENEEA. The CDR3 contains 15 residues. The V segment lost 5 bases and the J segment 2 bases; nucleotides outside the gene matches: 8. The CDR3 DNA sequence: TGTGCCAGCAGCGCCCGGACAGGCTTACAAGAGACCCAGTACTTC. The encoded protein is CASSARTGLQETQYF. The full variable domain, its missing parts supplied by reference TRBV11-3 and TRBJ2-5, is EAGVVQSPRYKIIEKKQPVAFWCNPISGHNTLYWYLQNLGQGPELLIRYENEEAVDDSQLPKDRFSAERLKGVDSTLKIQPAELGDSAVYLCASSARTGLQETQYFGPGTRLLVL.

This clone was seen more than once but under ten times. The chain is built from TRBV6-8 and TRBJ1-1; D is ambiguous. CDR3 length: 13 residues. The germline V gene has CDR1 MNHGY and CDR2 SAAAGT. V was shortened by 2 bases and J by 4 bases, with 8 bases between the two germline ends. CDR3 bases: TGTGCCAGCAGTTACGGGTCCGGCACTGAAGCTTTCTTT. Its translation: CASSYGSGTEAFF.

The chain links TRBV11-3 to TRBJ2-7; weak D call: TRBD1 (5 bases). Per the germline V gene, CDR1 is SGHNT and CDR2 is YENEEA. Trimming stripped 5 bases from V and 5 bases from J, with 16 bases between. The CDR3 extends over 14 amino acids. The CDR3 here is CASSPAKTDHEQYF. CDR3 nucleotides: TGTGCCAGCAGCCCAGCCAAGACAGATCACGAGCAGTACTTC.

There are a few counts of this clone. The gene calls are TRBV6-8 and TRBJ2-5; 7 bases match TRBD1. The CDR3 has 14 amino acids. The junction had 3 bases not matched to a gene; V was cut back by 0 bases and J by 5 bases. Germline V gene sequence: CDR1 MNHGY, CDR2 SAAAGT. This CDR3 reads CASSYSWTGETQYF. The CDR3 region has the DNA TGTGCCAGCAGTTACTCGTGGACAGGCGAGACCCAGTACTTC.

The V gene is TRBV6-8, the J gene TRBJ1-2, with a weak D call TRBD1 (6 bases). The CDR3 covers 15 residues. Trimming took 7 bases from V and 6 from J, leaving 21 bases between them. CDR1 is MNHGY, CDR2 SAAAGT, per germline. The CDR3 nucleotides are TGTGCCAGCACCAGACTCCGGGACAAACGAGATGGCTACACCTTC. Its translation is CASTRLRDKRDGYTF.

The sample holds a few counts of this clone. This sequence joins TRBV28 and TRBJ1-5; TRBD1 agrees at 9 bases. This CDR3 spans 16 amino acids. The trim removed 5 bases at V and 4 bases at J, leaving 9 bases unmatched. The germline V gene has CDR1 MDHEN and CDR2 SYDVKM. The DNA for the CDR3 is TGTGCCAGCAGTGTGGACAGGGGTTTTAGAAATCAGCCCCAGCATTTT. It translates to CASSVDRGFRNQPQHF.

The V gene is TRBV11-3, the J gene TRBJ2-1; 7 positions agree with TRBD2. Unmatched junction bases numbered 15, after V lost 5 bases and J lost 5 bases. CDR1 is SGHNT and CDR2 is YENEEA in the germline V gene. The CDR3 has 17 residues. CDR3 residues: CASSPQPGLGGDNEQFF. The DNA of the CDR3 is TGTGCCAGCAGCCCGCAACCCGGACTTGGGGGGGACAATGAGCAGTTCTTC.

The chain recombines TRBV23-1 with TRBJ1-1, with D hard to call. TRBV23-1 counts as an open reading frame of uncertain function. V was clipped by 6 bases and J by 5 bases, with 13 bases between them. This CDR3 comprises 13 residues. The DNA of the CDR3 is TGCGCCAGCAGCTTAGAGTATGGAACTGAAGCTTTCTTT. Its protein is CASSLEYGTEAFF.

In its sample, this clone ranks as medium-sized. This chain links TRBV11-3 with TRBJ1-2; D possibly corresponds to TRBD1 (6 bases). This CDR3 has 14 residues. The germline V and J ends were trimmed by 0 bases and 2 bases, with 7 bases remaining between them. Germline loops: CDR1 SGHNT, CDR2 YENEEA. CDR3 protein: CASSLDGQNYGYTF. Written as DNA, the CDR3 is TGTGCCAGCAGCTTAGATGGACAGAACTATGGCTACACCTTC.

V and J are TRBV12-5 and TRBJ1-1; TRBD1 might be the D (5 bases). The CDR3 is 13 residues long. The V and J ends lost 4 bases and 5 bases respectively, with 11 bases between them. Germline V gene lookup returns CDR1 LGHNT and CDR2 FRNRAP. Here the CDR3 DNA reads TGTGCTAGTGGTTCCCCGTGGGGGACTGAAGCTTTCTTT. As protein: CASGSPWGTEAFF. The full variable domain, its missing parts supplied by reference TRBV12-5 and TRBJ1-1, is DARVTQTPRHKVTEMGQEVTMRCQPILGHNTVFWYRQTMMQGLELLAYFRNRAPLDDSGMPKDRFSAEMPDATLATLKIQPSEPRDSAVYFCASGSPWGTEAFFGQGTRLTVV.

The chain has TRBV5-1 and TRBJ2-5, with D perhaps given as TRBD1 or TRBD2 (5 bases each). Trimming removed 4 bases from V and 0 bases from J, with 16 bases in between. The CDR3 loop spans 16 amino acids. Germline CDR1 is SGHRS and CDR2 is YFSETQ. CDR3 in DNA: TGCGCCAGCAGCGTGGGGACCAGCACGAACCAAGAGACCCAGTACTTC. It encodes CASSVGTSTNQETQYF.

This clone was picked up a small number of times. CDR3 in amino acids: CASSLGASNQPQHF. The CDR3 nucleotides read TGTGCCAGCAGCTTAGGGGCCAGCAATCAGCCCCAGCATTTT. The chain is built from TRBV11-3 and TRBJ1-5, with D unclear. This CDR3 is built from 14 residues. CDR1 SGHNT and CDR2 YENEEA come from the germline V gene. Trimming removed 1 base from V and 1 base from J, with 5 bases in between.